The present T cell receptor beta chain was sequenced within a study of cytomegalovirus exposure and HLA in healthy donors. Concerning this clone itself: Its antigen is currently unknown.

Trimming left V 0 bases short and J 2 bases short, with 17 bases between. The germline gives CDR1 LNHNV, CDR2 YYDKDF (reference sequence). The CDR3 runs to 17 residues. Study-wide results and limits: The authors later linked a missense DCLRE1C variant to TCR beta V- and J-gene trimming. A prior analysis recorded that most TCR beta V segments were productive about 87% or about 30% of the time.

It was with 60 Vbeta and 13 Jbeta primers that the PCR ran. Profiled with immunoSEQ multiplex PCR; TCRdb holds only in-frame clones, not every one. The sample yields some 110,000 clones, around 75% seen once. The TCR comes from a man aged 25 to 45 in good health and CMV-seronegative. This chain links TRBV15 with TRBJ2-7, with D perhaps matching TRBD2 (6 bases). The sequenced sample consisted of PBMCs. This CDR3 is CATSRDISGLSPYEQYF. As DNA, the CDR3 is TGTGCCACCAGCAGAGATATTTCGGGACTCTCACCCTACGAGCAGTACTTC. The full variable domain, completed using reference TRBV15 and TRBJ2-7, is DAMVIQNPRYQVTQFGKPVTLSCSQTLNHNVMYWYQQKSSQAPKLLFHYYDKDFNNEADTPDNFQSRRPNTSFCFLDIRSPGLGDTAMYLCATSRDISGLSPYEQYFGPGTRLTVT.